The 21 T cell receptor beta chains in this list originate from one sample, sequenced in a study of CD8 T cells in Susac syndrome. Random-hexamer reverse transcription was applied to about 0.5 to 1 ug RNA. In TCRdb, the immunoSEQ multiplex PCR reads were re-called with MiXCR into one record per CDR3 protein. Among about 140,000 distinct CDR3 sequences listed, 95% were seen once. The sample taken for sequencing was CD8+ T cells from PBMCs. The receptors were sampled from a human donor with Susac syndrome.

V is TRBV5-1 and J is TRBJ2-1; 9 bases map to TRBD2. Trimming removed 0 bases from V and 4 bases from J; junction bases left unmatched: 5. Germline lookup yields CDR1 SGHRS and CDR2 YFSETQ. This CDR3 is 16 amino acids long. DNA for the CDR3: TGCGCCAGCAGCTTGGTATTGAGCGGGAGGTACAATGAGCAGTTCTTC. This gives the protein CASSLVLSGRYNEQFF.

The chain links TRBV6-4 to TRBJ2-4, with D possibly matching TRBD1 (6 bases). Trimming removed 6 bases at V and 8 bases at J, with 14 bases between. CDR3 size: 13 residues. CDR1 and CDR2 from the germline V gene are MRHNA and SNTAGT. CDR3 nucleotides: TGTGCCAGCAGGCAGGGGCCGTCGGACATTCAGTACTTC. This gives the protein CASRQGPSDIQYF.

The rearrangement joins TRBV30 to TRBJ2-3; possibly TRBD2 for D (6 bases). Deletions cut 3 bases from V and 7 bases from J, with 11 bases between. Germline CDR1 and CDR2: GTSNPN and SVGIG (reference sequence). This CDR3 spans 12 amino acids. The CDR3 spells CAWSPGSYTQYF. The DNA for the CDR3 is TGTGCCTGGAGCCCCGGGAGTTATACGCAGTATTTT.

The chain carries TRBV7-9 and TRBJ1-1; D not resolved. The CDR3 length is 11 residues. The germline CDR1 and CDR2 sequences are SEHNR and FQNEAQ (reference sequence). The ends were cut back, 6 bases at V and 7 bases at J, with 9 bases in the middle. The CDR3 bases are TGTGCCAGCAGTAGAAGTGGTGAAGCTTTCTTT. It yields the protein CASSRSGEAFF.

V and J are TRBV19 and TRBJ1-1, with D unresolved. Germline lookup yields CDR1 LNHDA and CDR2 SQIVND (reference sequence). The CDR3 is 13 amino acids. The V gene lost 7 bases and the J gene lost 4 bases, with 13 bases spanning the gap. CDR3 protein: CASKAGPITEAFF. The CDR3 DNA is TGTGCCAGTAAGGCAGGCCCGATCACTGAAGCTTTCTTT.

The rearrangement uses TRBV3-1 and TRBJ2-7; 13 bases line up with TRBD2. After removal of 6 bases from V and 1 base from J, the junction contained 6 bases not matched to a gene. This CDR3 spans 16 amino acids. The germline V gene has CDR1 LGHDT and CDR2 YNNKEL (reference sequence). The CDR3 here is CASRWTSGSGSYEQYF. The CDR3 DNA reads as TGTGCCAGCAGATGGACTAGCGGGAGCGGGTCCTACGAGCAGTACTTC.

V and J are TRBV13 and TRBJ2-7; TRBD1 aligns across 9 bases. V dropped 0 bases and J dropped 4; count of bases not matched to a gene: 4. The CDR3 is 15 residues long. CDR1 is PRHDT, CDR2 FYEKMQ, per germline (reference sequence). CDR3 loop: CASSLGSQGAYEQYF. CDR3 DNA: TGTGCCAGCAGCTTAGGATCACAGGGGGCGTACGAGCAGTACTTC.

This chain joins TRBV13 and TRBJ2-7; D call uncertain. Trimming stripped 5 bases from V and 2 bases from J, with 4 bases between. This CDR3 has 11 amino acids. Germline V gene data show CDR1 as PRHDT and CDR2 as FYEKMQ (reference sequence). CDR3: CASSTTYEQYF. The CDR3 DNA sequence: TGTGCCAGCAGCACCACCTACGAGCAGTACTTC.

CDR3 sequence: CASSEMGQYF. DNA of the CDR3: TGTGCCAGCAGTGAGATGGGGCAGTACTTC. The chain links TRBV2 to TRBJ2-7; D gene ambiguous. The germline gives CDR1 SNHLY, CDR2 FYNNEI. The CDR3 covers 10 residues. With 3 bases removed from V and 9 bases from J, the gap between germline ends came to 6 bases.

The chain uses TRBV23-1 and TRBJ1-2; 11 nucleotides align to TRBD1. TRBV23-1 is classed as an ORF, of uncertain function. J lost 6 bases, V lost 2 bases, and 5 bases had no gene match. This CDR3 is built from 15 residues. The CDR3 reads CASSQRTGGYHGYTF. As DNA, the CDR3 is TGCGCCAGCAGTCAACGGACAGGGGGCTACCATGGCTACACCTTC.

The V call is TRBV7-3, the J call TRBJ2-3, with 13 positions matching TRBD2. V lost 6 bases, J lost 4 bases, and 7 bases stayed unmatched. The CDR3 is made up of 16 amino acids. Germline CDR1 reads SGHTA; CDR2 reads FQGTGA. In DNA form, the CDR3 reads TGTGCCAGCAGAGGGGGACTAGCGGGATCGGCAGATACGCAGTATTTT. It is translated as CASRGGLAGSADTQYF.

This clonotype was detected once. J is TRBJ1-1 and V is TRBV30; D is unclear. Germline V CDR1 and CDR2: GTSNPN, SVGIG (reference sequence). The CDR3 covers 11 residues. With 7 bases removed from V and 4 bases from J, the gap between germline ends came to 10 bases. This CDR3 reads CASGAATEAFF. The CDR3, as DNA: TGTGCCTCGGGTGCGGCCACTGAAGCTTTCTTT.

This rearrangement joins TRBV20-1 to TRBJ2-2; D call uncertain. This CDR3 has 11 residues. The V gene's germline CDR1 is DFQATT and CDR2 SNEGSKA (reference sequence). V was shortened by 6 bases and J by 6 bases, with 8 bases between the two germline ends. CDR3 coding DNA: TGCAGTGCGGACGAATCCGGGGAGCTGTTTTTT. It encodes CSADESGELFF.

J is TRBJ2-5 and V is TRBV6-5; possible D gene TRBD2, 6 bases. The germline CDR1 and CDR2 sequences are MNHEY and SVGAGI. The CDR3 runs 15 residues. The germline V and J ends were trimmed by 5 bases and 5 bases, with 18 bases remaining between them. The CDR3 loop reads CASSRRDSLQETQYF. The DNA for the CDR3 is TGTGCCAGCAGTAGACGGGACTCCCTCCAGGAGACCCAGTACTTC.

The gene calls are TRBV29-1 and TRBJ2-7, with 7 nucleotides matching TRBD2. The germline CDR1 and CDR2 sequences are SQVTM and ANQGSEA. V shed 6 bases, J shed 2 bases, and the junction held 13 bases outside the gene matches. CDR3 length: 15 residues. The CDR3 here is CSVPAWGEGPYEQYF. The CDR3, as DNA: TGCAGCGTCCCCGCTTGGGGGGAGGGTCCCTACGAGCAGTACTTC.

The CDR3 coding sequence is TGCAGTGCTAGAGATCCCCAGCGGGAGACCGAGCAGTACTTC. Translation gives CSARDPQRETEQYF. The chain combines TRBV20-1 with TRBJ2-7; TRBD2 aligns across 8 bases. Trimming cost V 0 bases and J 6 bases; bases outside gene matches: 7. Germline V gives CDR1 DFQATT, CDR2 SNEGSKA (reference sequence). CDR3 length: 14 residues.

J is TRBJ2-7 and V is TRBV6-5; D is unclear. Germline CDR1 reads MNHEY; CDR2 reads SVGAGI. This CDR3 region has 13 residues. Trimming removed 0 bases from V and 3 bases from J, with 6 bases in between. CDR3: CASSYSQVYEQYF. The DNA of the CDR3 is TGTGCCAGCAGTTACTCCCAGGTCTACGAGCAGTACTTC.

This chain joins TRBV5-1 and TRBJ2-3, with TRBD1 matching over 9 bases. The CDR3 sequence is 15 residues long. Per germline, CDR1 SGHRS and CDR2 YFSETQ. V gave up 4 bases and J gave up 0 bases; unmatched junction bases: 3. The CDR3: CASSPGTGSTDTQYF. The CDR3 nucleotides read TGCGCCAGCAGCCCCGGGACAGGGAGCACAGATACGCAGTATTTT.

The V gene is TRBV14, the J gene TRBJ2-1; 9 nucleotides align to TRBD1. The V gene's germline CDR1 is SGHDN and CDR2 FVKESK. This CDR3 spans 16 amino acids. The trim removed 6 bases at V and 3 bases at J, leaving 9 bases unmatched. CDR3 sequence reads: CASRAGTGSFYNEQFF. The CDR3 nucleotides are TGTGCCAGCAGGGCCGGGACAGGGAGTTTCTACAATGAGCAGTTCTTC.

The chain employs TRBV11-2 and TRBJ2-3; D is ambiguous. V dropped 6 bases and J dropped 2 bases, with 3 bases sitting between them. Germline V gene lookup returns CDR1 SGHAT and CDR2 FQNNGV. The CDR3 runs 11 residues. In nucleotides, the CDR3 is TGTGCCAGCAGGTACACAGATACGCAGTATTTT. It yields the protein CASRYTDTQYF.

The chain links TRBV28 to TRBJ1-3; TRBD1 agrees at 8 bases. The CDR3 is 15 residues long. V gave up 5 bases and J gave up 3 bases; unmatched junction bases: 6. Per the germline V gene, CDR1 is MDHEN and CDR2 is SYDVKM. CDR3 amino acids: CASSPQGARGNTIYF. CDR3 DNA sequence: TGTGCCAGCAGTCCTCAGGGGGCGCGTGGAAACACCATATATTTT.